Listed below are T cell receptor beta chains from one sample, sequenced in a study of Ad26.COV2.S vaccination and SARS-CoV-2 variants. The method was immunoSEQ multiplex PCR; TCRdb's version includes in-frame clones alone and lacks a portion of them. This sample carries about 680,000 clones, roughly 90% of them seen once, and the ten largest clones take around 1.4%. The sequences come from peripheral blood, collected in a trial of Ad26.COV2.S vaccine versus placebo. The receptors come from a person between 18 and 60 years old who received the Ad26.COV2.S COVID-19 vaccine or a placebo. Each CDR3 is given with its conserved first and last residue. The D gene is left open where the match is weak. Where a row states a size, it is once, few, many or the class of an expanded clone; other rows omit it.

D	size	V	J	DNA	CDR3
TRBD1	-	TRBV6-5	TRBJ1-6	TGTGCCAGCACAGGACAGGGCGGGTCACCCCTCCACTTT	CASTGQGGSPLHF
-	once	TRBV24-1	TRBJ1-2	TGTGCCACCAGTGACGCGGGACTCCCGAGGACCTTC	CATSDAGLPRTF
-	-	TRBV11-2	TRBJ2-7	TGTGCCAGCAGCTTAGTAGGAGTTGGGGCCTACGAGCAGTACTTC	CASSLVGVGAYEQYF
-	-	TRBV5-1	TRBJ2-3	TGCGCCAGCAGCTTCGGAGCCATGGGCGCAGATACGCAGTATTTT	CASSFGAMGADTQYF
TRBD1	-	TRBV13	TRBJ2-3	TGTGCCAGCAGCTCCCAGGGGGCTTTAGCAGATACGCAGTATTTT	CASSSQGALADTQYF
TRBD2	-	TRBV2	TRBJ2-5	TGTGCCAGCAGTGTACGGACTAGCGGGAGATCCCAGTACTTC	CASSVRTSGRSQYF
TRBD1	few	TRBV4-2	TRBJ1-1	TGTGCCAGCAGCCAAGGACAGGGGAGAGCTGAAGCTTTCTTT	CASSQGQGRAEAFF
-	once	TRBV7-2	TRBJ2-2	TGTGCCAGCAGCTTAGCGGGGGCCAACACCGGGGAGCTGTTTTTT	CASSLAGANTGELFF
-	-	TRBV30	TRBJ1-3	TGTGCCTGGAGTGTAAACTCTGGAAACACCATATATTTT	CAWSVNSGNTIYF
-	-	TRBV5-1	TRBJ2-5	TGCGCCAGCAGCTTGGGGACATCCCCAGAGACCCAGTACTTC	CASSLGTSPETQYF